This passage covers 12 T cell receptor beta chains from one sample sequenced in a study of T cell repertoires in cytomegalovirus infection. TCRdb itself ran the reads through MiXCR, one entry per CDR3 protein. Of a few hundred thousand distinct CDR3 sequences detected, roughly 43% appear once; the ten largest clones hold 48%. Antigens of these TCRs are unknown. The source material was cultured PBMCs, sampled from culture after CMV antigen stimulation. The receptors were gathered from a human donor in good health (CMV status not recorded). Some clones in this sample may be carry-over from other donors' samples.

Many counts were recorded for this clonotype. The genes are TRBV5-6 and TRBJ2-5, with no clear D. Germline assignment: CDR1 SGHDT and CDR2 YYEEEE. The CDR3 totals 13 residues. Deletions cut 2 bases from V and 4 bases from J, with 9 bases between. The chain's CDR3 is CASSFGELETQYF. The CDR3 DNA is TGTGCCAGCAGCTTCGGAGAGTTAGAGACCCAGTACTTC.

V usage is TRBV7-6 and J usage is TRBJ2-1; 8 bases agree with TRBD2. Trimming took 5 bases from V and 6 from J; bases not matched to a gene: 9. This CDR3 has 15 amino acids. The germline V gene encodes CDR1 SGHVS and CDR2 FNYEAQ. CDR3 sequence (DNA): TGTGCCAGCAGCCAGTCGGGACTAGTAGGCAATGAGCAGTTCTTC. Amino acid sequence: CASSQSGLVGNEQFF.

This chain uses TRBV3-1 with TRBJ2-4; TRBD2 matches 10 bases. With V trimmed by 1 base and J by 0 bases, 6 bases remained unmatched. CDR3 length: 18 residues. The germline gives CDR1 LGHDT, CDR2 YNNKEL (reference sequence). CDR3 coding DNA: TGTGCCAGCAGCCAAGTCCCTAGCGGGGGCCTAGCCAAAAACATTCAGTACTTC. Translation: CASSQVPSGGLAKNIQYF.

This clonotype has at least ten counts. The chain couples TRBV28 to TRBJ2-5; a possible D gene is TRBD2 (6 bases). V was cut by 2 bases and J by 7 bases, with 14 bases left in between. This CDR3 region has 14 residues. Germline values: CDR1 MDHEN, CDR2 SYDVKM. The CDR3 protein is CASSLDRGKGTQYF. The CDR3 coding sequence is TGTGCCAGCAGTTTAGATCGGGGGAAAGGGACCCAGTACTTC.

This clonotype was counted a few times. The chain combines TRBV7-2 with TRBJ2-1; D gene unclear. The CDR3 totals 16 residues. Germline CDR1 is SGHTA and CDR2 is FQGNSA. Trimming took 5 bases from V and 0 from J, leaving 14 bases between them. The CDR3 DNA sequence: TGTGCCAGCAGCCCCCCCGGGCGCGGCTCCTACAATGAGCAGTTCTTC. Translating it yields CASSPPGRGSYNEQFF.

CDR3 nucleotides: TGTGCCATCACCCCGACTAGCGGGAGAGACCCCGGGGAGCTGTTTTTT. Translation: CAITPTSGRDPGELFF. The rearrangement uses TRBV10-3 and TRBJ2-2, with 12 positions matching TRBD2. J gave up 6 bases and V 7 bases, and 9 bases lay outside the gene matches. This CDR3 has 16 residues. CDR1 is ENHRY, CDR2 SYGVKD, per germline.

The sample holds a few counts of this clonotype. The J gene is TRBJ2-3, the V gene TRBV7-2; no clear D gene. There are 13 residues in the CDR3. V lost 6 bases and J lost 5, with 12 bases in between. CDR1 and CDR2 from the germline V gene are SGHTA and FQGNSA. CDR3 sequence reads: CASRNALEDTQYF. The CDR3, as DNA: TGTGCCAGCAGGAACGCCCTCGAAGATACGCAGTATTTT.

With respect to this clonotype: One junction end disagrees with the germline gene, perhaps due to a read error. The V call is TRBV5-3, the J call TRBJ2-1, with a tentative D call TRBD1 (6 bases). TRBV5-3 is an ORF; its function is uncertain. This CDR3 region has 16 residues. CDR3 in DNA: TGTGCCAGCAGCTCGCTCCTCGGGACATCTACGAATGAGCAGTTCTTC. Residues: CASSSLLGTSTNEQFF.

This clonotype occurred a few times. The rearrangement joins TRBV7-2 to TRBJ2-7; no reliable D call. Trimming pared 8 bases from V and 6 bases from J, leaving 14 bases between. Germline values: CDR1 SGHTA, CDR2 FQGNSA. The CDR3 runs to 12 residues. The chain's CDR3 is CASGPRLGEQYF. The DNA for the CDR3 is TGTGCCAGCGGACCTCGACTTGGCGAGCAGTACTTC.

V and J are TRBV10-3 and TRBJ2-5, with 11 bases that match TRBD2. J gave up 4 bases and V 4 bases, and 5 bases lay outside the gene matches. CDR3 length: 15 amino acids. Germline assignment: CDR1 ENHRY and CDR2 SYGVKD. CDR3 loop: CAISVGTSGGETQYF. The CDR3 bases are TGTGCCATCAGTGTGGGGACTAGCGGTGGAGAGACCCAGTACTTC.

The rearrangement joins TRBV28 to TRBJ1-6; D is ambiguous. Trimming removed 8 bases from V and 1 base from J, with 18 bases in between. This CDR3 contains 17 residues. Germline lookup yields CDR1 MDHEN and CDR2 SYDVKM. The CDR3 DNA reads as TGTGCCAGCGACCATGGTGGTGGACCGTCCTATAATTCACCCCTCCACTTT. Translation gives CASDHGGGPSYNSPLHF.

The chain links TRBV12-3 or TRBV12-4 to TRBJ2-1, with 8 bases that match TRBD2. V was clipped by 6 bases and J by 4 bases; unmatched bases: 8. There are 15 residues in the CDR3. For the CDR3, the DNA is TGTGCCAGCAGCCAAGGACTAGCACCTTACAATGAGCAGTTCTTC. Residues: CASSQGLAPYNEQFF.